The clone carrying this TCR beta chain was observed a few times. Its antigen is undetermined. This sample was included in a study of T cells in Graves' hyperthyroidism and ophthalmopathy. This CDR3 is 18 amino acids long. J lost 8 bases, V lost 7 bases, and 14 bases had no gene match. The germline CDR1 and CDR2 sequences are MNHEY and SVGEGT. Study-level points and caveats: In blood, most of the thyroid clonotypes expanded above 0.001 were also present.

Source material for PBMCs was about 10 ml fresh peripheral blood. Template material for amplifying TCR beta CDR3 regions consisted of RNA transcripts. A first-round RT-PCR of the TCR CDR3 used the HTBI primer set. TCRdb processed the multiplex PCR reads anew with MiXCR; each CDR3 protein has one entry. The sample comprises hundreds of thousands of distinct CDR3 sequences, over 10% of which are singletons, and roughly 8.3% rests with the top ten. Sequenced material: blood. The clonotype was recovered from a woman between 18 and 30 years old with Graves' hyperthyroidism. The chain couples TRBV6-2 or TRBV6-3 to TRBJ2-1; 16 nucleotides align to TRBD2. DNA of the CDR3: TGTGCCAGCACCATCGGGGGGACTAGCGGGAGGGGCGGCTATGAGCAGTTCTTC. Translation gives CASTIGGTSGRGGYEQFF.